This T cell receptor beta chain was sequenced in a study of cytomegalovirus exposure and HLA in healthy donors (dated by TCRdb to about 2017). Study-level background: The 666 repertoires of the first cohort and the 120 validation repertoires were produced on the same platform, according to a later analysis. The study was designed to test whether signatures of past pathogen exposure could be identified by cataloging public T cell receptors. A separate validation cohort of about 110 different subjects was used in addition to the 666-subject first cohort. High-throughput TCR immunosequencing, statistical association of individual TCRs with disease status, and machine learning were combined to predict cytomegalovirus infection status.

Separate from the approximately 670-subject first cohort, the validation cohort of some 130 subjects was the group to which the donors belonged. Findings and caveats that apply to the study as a whole: Across donors, most TCR sequences were observed very rarely, whereas some public TCRs were present in many individuals. A few of the identified cytomegalovirus-associated TCR beta chains were confirmed in vitro to be specific for cytomegalovirus antigens. A later analysis had no HLA typing for the validation cohort, so co-occurrence there was scored across all 110 or so repertoires. According to the authors, the approach could potentially be generalized to other disease states and immunological phenotypes. In the study, around 150 TCR beta chains were listed as associated with cytomegalovirus. Cytomegalovirus status was reported to be diagnosed by the classifier with high specificity and sensitivity in both the original and validation cohorts. Subsequent analysis determined that TCRs grouped into clusters in the first cohort also showed a tendency toward co-occurrence across the 120 or so validation repertoires, and roughly 94% of cluster scores exceeded 0.

The library came from the immunoSEQ multiplex PCR assay. The original pipeline was this. A statistical classification framework was built for diagnosing cytomegalovirus status from the catalog of TCR beta chain sequences. In TCRdb, the immuneACCESS table is reduced to in-frame sequences with V and J assigned. These tables do not hold every clone; where another copy was compared, an unresolved V gene accounts for under half, and the others remain unexplained. That table supplies the V and J calls and clone size; D and trimming were determined from the DNA. The sample profile shows 180,000 or so clones; around nine tenths of them were found once. The ten largest clones represent roughly 2.6% of the sample. V is trimmed back by 7 bases and J by 0 bases, and the junction contains 3 bases that no gene match accounts for. Via the germline V gene, CDR1 is MGHDK and CDR2 SYGVNS. Counted from cysteine to phenylalanine, this CDR3 has 14 amino acids. The entry retains the CDR3 DNA only, 42 bases that are in frame from base 1.

As concerns this clone: Its target antigen remains unknown. No per-base quality is available; no much larger clone lies one base away.

The specimen was PBMCs. This TCR derives from a man between 18 and 29 years old in good health and CMV-seropositive. The V gene is TRBV25-1 and the J gene is TRBJ1-3; TRBD1 aligns with 7 central bases. This receptor carries the CDR3 CASNPGGSGNTIYF. DNA sequence: TGTGCCAGCAATCCAGGGGGCTCTGGAAACACCATATATTTT.